The 21 T cell receptor beta chains reported below all come from one sample, sequenced in a study of PD-1 blockade in classical Hodgkin lymphoma. Brentuximab vedotin exposure varied, and every patient relapsed after autologous stem cell transplantation. Magnetic negative selection served to purify CD4+ T cells out of PBMCs that had been thawed. Only in-frame clones appear in the TCRdb table, and some are missing; sequencing was by immunoSEQ multiplex PCR. The sample records 9,500 to 15,000 clones, roughly 80% being singletons. The starting material was CD4+ T cells from blood, obtained at baseline. These receptors all come from a human donor with classical Hodgkin lymphoma.

The rearrangement links TRBV25-1 to TRBJ1-2; 10 bases match TRBD1. Germline CDR1 is MGHDK and CDR2 is SYGVNS. CDR3 length: 14 residues. The ends lost 5 bases at V and 8 bases at J; junction bases unmatched: 8. CDR3 in DNA: TGTGCCAGCAGTTCGACAGGGGGCGCCCGGGGCTACACCTTC. It encodes CASSSTGGARGYTF.

The J gene is TRBJ2-5, the V gene TRBV7-6, with D uncertain. Germline loops: CDR1 SGHVS, CDR2 FNYEAQ. V gave up 1 base and J gave up 7 bases, with 4 bases separating them. The CDR3 spans 11 residues. The CDR3 is CASSLVRTQYF. The CDR3 DNA is TGTGCCAGCAGCTTAGTGAGGACCCAGTACTTC.

V and J are TRBV28 and TRBJ2-3; D is possibly TRBD2 (6 bases). The V and J ends lost 1 base and 0 bases respectively, with 14 bases between them. The germline V gene encodes CDR1 MDHEN and CDR2 SYDVKM. The CDR3 spans 17 residues. The chain's CDR3 is CASSLYPRGASTDTQYF. The CDR3 nucleotides read TGTGCCAGCAGTTTATACCCCCGCGGGGCCAGCACAGATACGCAGTATTTT.

V and J are TRBV5-1 and TRBJ2-2; 10 bases align to TRBD2. Per the germline V gene, CDR1 is SGHRS and CDR2 is YFSETQ. V dropped 0 bases and J dropped 1; count of bases not matched to a gene: 3. CDR3 length: 17 residues. Here the CDR3 DNA reads TGCGCCAGCAGCTTGGTTCTAGCGGGGGTGAACACCGGGGAGCTGTTTTTT. It is translated as CASSLVLAGVNTGELFF.

The J gene is TRBJ2-5, the V gene TRBV27, with TRBD2 matching over 11 bases. V was clipped by 3 bases and J by 2 bases; unmatched bases: 5. The CDR3 runs 16 residues. Looked up from germline, CDR1 is MNHEY and CDR2 is SMNVEV (reference sequence). The CDR3 DNA reads as TGTGCCAGCAGTTTTTGGGGGACTAGCGGACAAGAGACCCAGTACTTC. It specifies CASSFWGTSGQETQYF.

V usage is TRBV18 and J usage is TRBJ2-5, with TRBD1 identical over 8 bases. V shed 3 bases, J shed 5 bases, and the junction held 8 bases outside the gene matches. The CDR3 is 15 amino acids. The germline gives CDR1 KGHSH, CDR2 LQKENI. CDR3 residues: CASSPGTGPRETQYF. CDR3 nucleotides: TGTGCCAGCTCACCCGGGACAGGCCCGCGGGAGACCCAGTACTTC.

The chain joins TRBV30 to TRBJ2-5; D gene uncertain. The better agreement between TRBJ2-7 and the DNA end casts doubt on the J call. The CDR3 runs 11 residues. The germline CDR1 and CDR2 sequences are GTSNPN and SVGIG (reference sequence). CDR3 in DNA: TGTGCCTGGAGCGTTAGGTACGAGCAGTACTTC. This codes for CAWSVRYEQYF.

The gene calls are TRBV6-1 and TRBJ1-4; no clear D gene. CDR1 and CDR2 (germline): MNHNS, SASEGT. CDR3 length: 12 residues. Trimming removed 11 bases from V and 5 bases from J, with 12 bases in between. The chain's CDR3 is CALVTSNEKLFF. The CDR3 region has the DNA TGTGCCCTAGTGACGTCAAATGAAAAACTGTTTTTT.

Worth noting for this clone: This same CDR3 is encoded by further DNA sequences in the sample. CDR3 coding DNA: TGCAGTGCCACTTCCACAGATACGCAGTATTTT. As protein: CSATSTDTQYF. The rearrangement uses TRBV20-1 and TRBJ2-3; D uncertain. V lost 6 bases, J lost 2 bases, and 6 bases lay in between. The CDR3 totals 11 residues. Germline CDR1 and CDR2: DFQATT and SNEGSKA (reference sequence).

The genes are TRBV18 and TRBJ2-7; 7 bases are shared with TRBD1. This CDR3 is built from 15 residues. Trimming at V came to 4 bases and at J to 4 bases, leaving 10 bases not matched to a gene. The V gene's germline CDR1 is KGHSH and CDR2 LQKENI. CDR3 sequence (DNA): TGTGCCAGCTCACGAGGGGACAGTGGGGTTTACGAGCAGTACTTC. This sequence encodes CASSRGDSGVYEQYF.

The V and J genes are TRBV2 and TRBJ2-7, with a weak D call TRBD1 (5 bases). The CDR3 sequence is 14 residues long. V dropped 6 bases and J dropped 3 bases, with 15 bases sitting between them. The germline CDR1 and CDR2 sequences are SNHLY and FYNNEI. CDR3: CASSAQGIVYEQYF. In DNA, the CDR3 is TGTGCCAGCAGCGCGCAGGGTATCGTCTACGAGCAGTACTTC.

This clone turned up a few times. V is TRBV5-1 and J is TRBJ2-5, with D tentatively TRBD1 or TRBD2 (5 bases each). Germline V lookup: CDR1 SGHRS, CDR2 YFSETQ. This CDR3 is built from 14 residues. The V and J ends lost 7 bases and 5 bases respectively, with 18 bases between them. In nucleotides, the CDR3 is TGCGCCAGCGGCTCCACCGGGGCCGGGGAGACCCAGTACTTC. Translated, it gives CASGSTGAGETQYF.

This clone has a handful of counts. The chain uses TRBV5-1 and TRBJ1-6; no definite D call. Germline V lookup: CDR1 SGHRS, CDR2 YFSETQ. The CDR3 length is 13 residues. Trimming left V 4 bases short and J 0 bases short, with 2 bases between. This CDR3 reads CASSISYNSPLHF. CDR3 in DNA: TGCGCCAGCAGCATCTCCTATAATTCACCCCTCCACTTT.

This rearrangement joins TRBV11-2 to TRBJ2-1; 12 nucleotides agree with TRBD2. The CDR3 covers 15 residues. J was trimmed by 4 bases and V by 4 bases; bases with no gene match: 2. Germline-derived CDR1 and CDR2 are SGHAT and FQNNGV. DNA of the CDR3: TGTGCCAGCAGCTGGCTAGCGGGGGGGTACAATGAGCAGTTCTTC. Translation: CASSWLAGGYNEQFF.

The chain has TRBV4-1 and TRBJ1-1; 8 bases match TRBD1. The CDR3 contains 15 residues. Germline CDR1 is MGHRA and CDR2 is YSYEKL. The V gene end was trimmed by 3 bases and the J gene end by 1 base; junction bases not matched to a gene: 4. Here the CDR3 reads CASSQQGAGNTEAFF. For the CDR3, the DNA is TGCGCCAGCAGCCAGCAGGGGGCGGGGAACACTGAAGCTTTCTTT.

The chain recombines TRBV19 with TRBJ1-5, with TRBD1 matching over 10 bases. Germline assignment: CDR1 LNHDA and CDR2 SQIVND (reference sequence). This CDR3 is 13 amino acids long. V gave up 6 bases and J gave up 5 bases; unmatched junction bases: 1. The chain's CDR3 is CASSGTGDQPQHF. The CDR3 nucleotides are TGTGCCAGTAGCGGGACAGGGGATCAGCCCCAGCATTTT.

This clone has just one count. The chain uses TRBV11-1 and TRBJ1-3, with 8 bases matching TRBD1. The V gene's germline CDR1 is SGHAT and CDR2 FQDESV (reference sequence). V shed 5 bases, J shed 4 bases, and the junction held 7 bases outside the gene matches. This CDR3 comprises 15 residues. The CDR3 here is CASSRRDRHGNTIYF. The CDR3 DNA follows: TGTGCCAGCAGCCGCCGGGACAGGCACGGAAACACCATATATTTT.

In DNA form, the CDR3 reads TGTGCCAGTAAAGTGGGGGCAGGGGGTGAGCAGTTCTTC. Amino acid sequence: CASKVGAGGEQFF. The chain has TRBV19 and TRBJ2-1; 7 bases match TRBD1. This CDR3 has 13 amino acids. The junction had 9 bases not matched to a gene; V was cut back by 7 bases and J by 9 bases. The germline CDR1 and CDR2 sequences are LNHDA and SQIVND (reference sequence).

The V call is TRBV28, the J call TRBJ1-2; 12 positions agree with TRBD1. Trimming cost V 2 bases and J 7 bases; bases outside gene matches: 5. Looked up from germline, CDR1 is MDHEN and CDR2 is SYDVKM. The CDR3 is 15 amino acids. In nucleotides, the CDR3 is TGTGCCAGCAGTTTAGCGGGACAGGGGGCAAGTGGCTACACCTTC. As protein: CASSLAGQGASGYTF.

The chain uses TRBV7-2 and TRBJ2-7; tentative D call: TRBD2 (5 bases). The V and J ends lost 5 bases and 6 bases respectively, with 14 bases between them. This CDR3 has 13 residues. In germline, CDR1 is SGHTA, CDR2 FQGNSA. The CDR3 loop is CASSPTVRGEQYF. The CDR3 nucleotides are TGTGCCAGCAGCCCTACGGTACGGGGCGAGCAGTACTTC.

A few counts support this clone. V is TRBV4-3 and J is TRBJ1-5, with D uncertain. Germline lookup yields CDR1 LGHNA and CDR2 YSLEER. The CDR3 is made up of 14 amino acids. Trimming took 0 bases from V and 6 from J, leaving 9 bases between them. The chain's CDR3 is CASSQDGWSQPQHF. DNA of the CDR3: TGCGCCAGCAGCCAAGATGGATGGAGTCAGCCCCAGCATTTT.